The present entry profiles one TCR beta chain with its context. The antigen is undetermined. The data were obtained in a study of regulatory dendritic cells for organ transplantation. Findings and limits, study-wide: Memory CD8+ clonal expansion seemed more limited with regulatory than mature dendritic cells.

Germline V gene lookup returns CDR1 LNHNV and CDR2 YYDKDF (reference sequence). V lost 0 bases and J lost 2, with 11 bases in between. The CDR3 is 15 amino acids. TCRdb's table, derived via immunoSEQ multiplex PCR, lists solely in-frame clones and lacks some. In the table there are about 38,000 clones, 75% to 95% of which are singletons. CD4+ or CD8+ T cells were sorted as naive CD45RA+ or memory CD45RO+. The receptor was derived from a human donor in good health. The sequencing sample was made of naive CD8+ T cells from blood. The subset here: CD45RA+ naive T cells. The chain employs TRBV15 and TRBJ2-7; either TRBD1 or TRBD2 may supply D (5 bases each). CDR3 loop: CATSRDRGVAYEQYF. CDR3 nucleotide sequence: TGTGCCACCAGCAGAGATCGAGGGGTGGCCTACGAGCAGTACTTC.